What follows are 8 T cell receptor beta chains derived from one specimen sequenced in a study of T cells expressing NK-cell markers (dated by TCRdb to the early 2020s). Receptors were amplified or captured by 5' RACE. Sequencing was carried out with an Illumina HiSeq 2000. TCRdb reprocessed the sequencing reads and holds a single record per CDR3 protein sequence, with no DNA. In this sample's table one finds roughly 350,000 distinct CDR3 sequences. Around 5.3% of the sample is held by the ten biggest clonotypes. The sequencing input was blood T cells: a sorted CD56 or NKG2C T cell subset, CD4+ or CD8+ T cells, or bulk PBMC T cells (not recorded which). The receptors were sampled from a man aged 18-69 years in good health.

J is TRBJ2-1 and V is TRBV11-1. The germline gives CDR1 SGHAT, CDR2 FQDESV (reference sequence). CDR3 length: 18 residues. The CDR3 here is CASSYYFGSLSSYNEQFF. The whole variable domain, remainder taken from reference TRBV11-1 and TRBJ2-1, is EAEVAQSPRYKITEKSQAVAFWCDPISGHATLYWYRQILGQGPELLVQFQDESVVDDSQLPKDRFSAERLKGVDSTLKIQPAELGDSAMYLCASSYYFGSLSSYNEQFFGPGTRLTVL.

This chain's CDR3 is CASSYGRSGYGYTF. The V gene is TRBV6-5, the J gene TRBJ1-2; TCRdb selects TRBD1, and the lack of DNA leaves this call unchecked. The CDR3 runs 14 residues. Germline V gene data show CDR1 as MNHEY and CDR2 as SVGAGI.

The J gene is TRBJ1-6, the V gene TRBV7-8; TCRdb's D gene call, TRBD1, goes unchecked for lack of DNA. Germline V gene sequence: CDR1 SGHVS, CDR2 FQNEAQ. The CDR3 covers 15 residues. The CDR3 here is CASSLRTGRNSPLHF.

The CDR3 reads CSVGQGKHYGYTF. V usage is TRBV29-1 and J usage is TRBJ1-2; TCRdb outputs TRBD1, but without DNA this stays unchecked. The CDR3 covers 13 residues. Germline values: CDR1 SQVTM, CDR2 ANQGSEA.

This chain uses TRBV18 with TRBJ2-5. Germline-derived CDR1 and CDR2 are KGHSH and LQKENI. There are 13 residues in the CDR3. CDR3 residues: CASSPRNQETQYF.

This CDR3 is CASSPPTRSSEQFF. The chain combines TRBV5-1 with TRBJ2-1; TCRdb designates TRBD2, a call that cannot be tested without DNA. Germline lookup yields CDR1 SGHRS and CDR2 YFSETQ. The CDR3 is made up of 14 amino acids.

The chain couples TRBV18 to TRBJ2-7; TCRdb selects TRBD1, and the lack of DNA leaves this call unchecked. CDR1 is KGHSH and CDR2 is LQKENI in the germline V gene. CDR3 length: 15 residues. The CDR3 loop reads CASSFSGGRTYEQYF.

This chain connects TRBV29-1 to TRBJ2-3; TCRdb gives TRBD1 as the D gene, but with no DNA this cannot be confirmed. The CDR3 loop spans 14 amino acids. Germline V gene lookup returns CDR1 SQVTM and CDR2 ANQGSEA. The CDR3 loop reads CSVEDPSITDTQYF.